The clone carrying this T cell receptor (beta chain) was counted only a few times. Its antigen is not known. The V segment lost 3 bases and the J segment 4 bases; nucleotides outside the gene matches: 5. CDR1 is SGHAT, CDR2 FQNNGV, per germline. CDR3 size: 15 residues. The data stem from a study of long-term antiretroviral therapy in people with HIV. Notes on the study in general: Pre-ART expanded TRB clones stayed dominant throughout, though often decreasing after ART. Repertoires looked antigen-experienced, with only a slight naive shift after ART. Post-treatment diversity went higher with ART but stayed below transplant donor controls.

They ran version v3.0 of the immunoSEQ assay at survey level. The sequencing target was about 35,000-55,000 T-cell genomes per sample. This table comes from immunoSEQ multiplex PCR, and its TCRdb copy is limited to in-frame clones, with some not included. The repertoire holds about 30,000 clones, with 95% as singletons. This chain connects TRBV11-2 to TRBJ2-7; 11 nucleotides align to TRBD2. The input for sequencing was unsorted PBMCs, taken 5.3 years after starting antiretroviral therapy. This clonotype originated in a young man with HIV. The CDR3 DNA sequence: TGTGCCAGCAGCTTTGGTCTAGCGGGAGGTTACGAGCAGTACTTC. This sequence encodes CASSFGLAGGYEQYF.